A selection of T cell receptor beta chains follows, all from one sample in a study of shared clonotypes between healthy human individuals. The table came from immunoSEQ multiplex PCR; TCRdb's copy has only in-frame clones and leaves some out. The table includes roughly 1,500,000 clones, 95% to 99% detected once. Material for sequencing was naive CD4+ T cells sorted from blood. These receptors came from a man aged 30-40 years in good health. Both conserved end residues are part of each CDR3. A D gene is named only where the DNA matches it firmly. Part of the rows lack a size; the others show once, few, many or a class for expanded clones.

d_call j_call v_call clone_size cdr3_nt cdr3_aa
. TRBJ2-7 TRBV9 . TGTGCCAGCAGCGTATCGCAGCGACCCTGGGAGCAGTACTTC CASSVSQRPWEQYF
. TRBJ2-1 TRBV6-6 . TGTGCCAGCAATCGAGCGGGTGCCTACAATGAGCAGTTCTTC CASNRAGAYNEQFF
. TRBJ1-5 TRBV19 . TGTGCCAGTAGTGCTTTCGTCTTAAAAGGGGATCAGCCCCAGCATTTT CASSAFVLKGDQPQHF
. TRBJ2-7 TRBV29-1 . TGCAGCGGCCTTGTGGGGAACGAGCAGTACTTC CSGLVGNEQYF
TRBD2 TRBJ2-2 TRBV10-3 . TGTGCCATCAGTGAGACCGCATTGGGGGGAGGGCCAGGCGGGGAGCTGTTTTTT CAISETALGGGPGGELFF
. TRBJ2-1 TRBV29-1 . TGCAGCGTCTCGGGGGAGTCCTCCCCGGCCAATGAGCAGTTCTTC CSVSGESSPANEQFF
. TRBJ1-1 TRBV5-1 . TGCGCCAGCAGCAACCAGGGTAACGAAGCTTTCTTT CASSNQGNEAFF
TRBD1 TRBJ1-3 TRBV14 . TGTGCCAGCAGCCAAGTAGGGACAGAGGTTGGAAACACCATATATTTT CASSQVGTEVGNTIYF
. TRBJ2-2 TRBV5-8 . TGTGCCAGCAGGGACGGGCGGGTGAGATTGACCGGGGAGCTGTTTTTT CASRDGRVRLTGELFF
. TRBJ2-3 TRBV5-1 once TGCGCCAGCAGCCCAGACGTGGACCTAGATACGCAGTATTTT CASSPDVDLDTQYF
. TRBJ1-3 TRBV2 . TGTGCCAGCAGTGAAGCGCTTGTCAGCCCGTTGTCTGGAAACACCATATATTTT CASSEALVSPLSGNTIYF
. TRBJ2-5 TRBV10-3 . TGTGCCATCAGTGGTGCAGTTGGAGAGACCCAGTACTTC CAISGAVGETQYF
. TRBJ2-1 TRBV5-4 . TGTGCCAGCACCGTGGACGGGGGCTCCTACAATGAGCAGTTCTTC CASTVDGGSYNEQFF
. TRBJ2-3 TRBV2 . TGTGCCAGCAGTGGGACAGCGATCACAGATACGCAGTATTTT CASSGTAITDTQYF
. TRBJ2-7 TRBV7-8 . TGTGCCAGCAGCTTAGGGCGCATACGAGACGAGCAGTACTTC CASSLGRIRDEQYF
TRBD1 TRBJ1-2 TRBV7-2 few TGTGCCAGCAGCTTAGACCCGGACAGGGTCTATGGCTACACCTTC CASSLDPDRVYGYTF
. TRBJ2-7 TRBV11-2 . TGTGCCAGCAGCTTGGTCGATGCGACCTACGAGCAGTACTTC CASSLVDATYEQYF
. TRBJ2-7 TRBV7-3 . TGTGCCAGCAGCTTCCGGGGTGGTGAGCAGTACTTC CASSFRGGEQYF
. TRBJ2-1 TRBV14 . TGTGCCAGCAGCCCCCTGGGGAAGAGCTCCTACAATGAGCAGTTCTTC CASSPLGKSSYNEQFF
. TRBJ2-1 TRBV2 . TGTGCCAGCAGTGCTAAAAATGAGCAGTTCTTC CASSAKNEQFF
TRBD2 TRBJ2-2 TRBV18 . TGTGCCAGCTCAGACTCGGGACTAGTAGCCGGGGAGCTGTTTTTT CASSDSGLVAGELFF
. TRBJ2-5 TRBV14 once TGTGCCAGCAGCACGCAGGGAAGCTGGGAAGAGACCCAGTACTTC CASSTQGSWEETQYF